Each of the 18 T cell receptor beta chains below was sequenced from the same sample in a study of blood T cell repertoires in COVID-19. The data were produced by immunoSEQ multiplex PCR, yet TCRdb's version contains in-frame clones alone and is incomplete. Of around 30,000 clones listed, around 90% are singletons. What was sequenced was peripheral blood. The receptor source for this set is a woman between 40 and 55 years old with active or convalescent COVID-19.

The gene calls are TRBV2 and TRBJ2-2, with 9 bases fitting TRBD2. The V segment lost 7 bases and the J segment 3 bases; nucleotides outside the gene matches: 3. The CDR3 has 14 residues. The germline gives CDR1 SNHLY, CDR2 FYNNEI. The DNA for the CDR3 is TGTGCCAGCAAGGCGGGGGGGCACACCGGGGAGCTGTTTTTT. Its translation: CASKAGGHTGELFF.

The chain uses TRBV10-1 and TRBJ1-1, with 7 bases that match TRBD1. Trimming took 5 bases from V and 7 from J; bases not matched to a gene: 10. Germline loops: CDR1 WNHNN, CDR2 SYGVQD (reference sequence). CDR3 length: 14 residues. The CDR3 nucleotides read TGCGCCAGCAGTTTTTCCGGGACAGTGAATGAAGCTTTCTTT. This encodes CASSFSGTVNEAFF.

This clone was seen only a few times. CDR3 loop: CASSVDQGAKETQYF. CDR3 nucleotide sequence: TGTGCCAGCAGCGTAGATCAGGGGGCGAAAGAGACCCAGTACTTC. This chain links TRBV9 with TRBJ2-5, with 8 bases identical to TRBD1. CDR1 SGDLS and CDR2 YYNGEE come from the germline V gene. Trimming removed 0 bases from V and 3 bases from J; junction bases left unmatched: 4. This CDR3 has 15 amino acids.

The chain couples TRBV19 to TRBJ2-7, with 11 bases fitting TRBD1. Germline V CDR1 and CDR2: LNHDA, SQIVND (reference sequence). CDR3 length: 16 amino acids. With 4 bases clipped from V and 2 bases from J, the junction kept 7 bases outside the gene matches. The CDR3 spells CASSKGRTGGPYEQYF. CDR3 nucleotide sequence: TGTGCCAGTAGTAAGGGCCGGACAGGGGGCCCCTACGAGCAGTACTTC.

This sequence joins TRBV19 and TRBJ1-4, with D maybe TRBD1 (5 bases). The V gene lost 5 bases and the J gene lost 3 bases, with 10 bases spanning the gap. The CDR3 spans 14 residues. Germline V gene lookup returns CDR1 LNHDA and CDR2 SQIVND (reference sequence). As DNA, the CDR3 is TGTGCCAGTAGTTTCGGGGGGGCTAATGAAAAACTGTTTTTT. Translation gives CASSFGGANEKLFF.

This clone was recorded a few times. V usage is TRBV7-2 and J usage is TRBJ2-7, with D maybe TRBD2 (5 bases). This CDR3 contains 16 residues. V was pared by 1 base and J by 1 base, with 14 bases between. Germline assignment: CDR1 SGHTA and CDR2 FQGNSA. CDR3 sequence: CASSLEVGSSSYEQYF. The DNA for the CDR3 is TGTGCCAGCAGCTTAGAAGTGGGGAGCTCATCCTACGAGCAGTACTTC.

The rearrangement links TRBV27 to TRBJ2-7; 10 bases map to TRBD2. J lost 3 bases, V lost 4 bases, and 3 bases had no gene match. CDR3 length equals 14 residues. Germline CDR1 MNHEY, CDR2 SMNVEV (reference sequence). The CDR3 sequence is CASSSSGSGYEQYF. The CDR3 nucleotides are TGTGCCAGCAGTTCTAGCGGGAGTGGCTACGAGCAGTACTTC.

The rearrangement uses TRBV9 and TRBJ2-7, with 9 bases that match TRBD2. V lost 1 base and J lost 0; bases outside the gene matches: 5. This CDR3 spans 16 amino acids. Germline assignment: CDR1 SGDLS and CDR2 YYNGEE. CDR3 residues: CASSVSSGGFSYEQYF. The CDR3 nucleotides read TGTGCCAGCAGCGTAAGTAGCGGGGGATTCTCCTACGAGCAGTACTTC.

J is TRBJ2-1 and V is TRBV9, with D uncertain. From germline, CDR1 is SGDLS and CDR2 YYNGEE. Trimming shortened V by 0 bases and J by 8 bases, and 6 bases separated the two germline ends. The CDR3 covers 12 residues. CDR3 in amino acids: CASSVGRDEQFF. The CDR3 nucleotides read TGTGCCAGCAGCGTAGGCCGGGATGAGCAGTTCTTC. The full variable domain, completed using reference TRBV9 and TRBJ2-1, is DSGVTQTPKHLITATGQRVTLRCSPRSGDLSVYWYQQSLDQGLQFLIQYYNGEERAKGNILERFSAQQFPDLHSELNLSSLELGDSALYFCASSVGRDEQFFGPGTRLTVL.

The genes are TRBV19 and TRBJ1-2, with a possible D match to TRBD1 (5 bases). Germline-derived CDR1 and CDR2 are LNHDA and SQIVND (reference sequence). V was cut by 6 bases and J by 3 bases, with 20 bases left in between. CDR3 length: 16 residues. In DNA form, the CDR3 reads TGTGCCAGTAGCATCGGGGCCCGGGAGGCGTACTATGGCTACACCTTC. It translates to CASSIGAREAYYGYTF.

The rearrangement uses TRBV12-3 or TRBV12-4 and TRBJ1-2; no clear D gene. Trimming left V 5 bases short and J 5 bases short, with 9 bases between. The CDR3 consists of 12 residues. DNA for the CDR3: TGTGCCAGCAGTATGACGAGGTATGGCTACACCTTC. This encodes CASSMTRYGYTF.

This chain joins TRBV12-5 and TRBJ1-1, with D possibly TRBD1 on 6 matching bases. V lost 7 bases to trimming and J lost 0 bases, with 15 bases between them. The CDR3 is 15 amino acids. The V gene's germline CDR1 is LGHNT and CDR2 FRNRAP. The CDR3 region has the DNA TGTGCTAGTGTCATGCCAGGGGCGATGAACACTGAAGCTTTCTTT. Translated, it gives CASVMPGAMNTEAFF. The whole variable domain, remainder taken from reference TRBV12-5 and TRBJ1-1, is DARVTQTPRHKVTEMGQEVTMRCQPILGHNTVFWYRQTMMQGLELLAYFRNRAPLDDSGMPKDRFSAEMPDATLATLKIQPSEPRDSAVYFCASVMPGAMNTEAFFGQGTRLTVV.

In DNA form, the CDR3 reads TGTGCCTGGACCCCGTCTGGGGCCAACGTCCTGACTTTC. Protein product: CAWTPSGANVLTF. The gene calls are TRBV30 and TRBJ2-6; no clear D gene. Per germline, CDR1 GTSNPN and CDR2 SVGIG (reference sequence). Trimming took 4 bases from V and 1 from J, leaving 5 bases between them. The CDR3 is 13 residues long. The entire variable domain, with the rest obtained from reference TRBV30 and TRBJ2-6, is as follows: SQTIHQWPATLVQPVGSPLSLECTVEGTSNPNLYWYRQAAGRGLQLLFYSVGIGQISSEVPQNLSASRPQDRQFILSSKKLLLSDSGFYLCAWTPSGANVLTFGAGSRLTVL.

CDR3 in amino acids: CASSLVDRGTEAFF. The CDR3 DNA reads as TGTGCCAGCAGCTTGGTAGATAGGGGCACTGAAGCTTTCTTT. This chain uses TRBV5-6 with TRBJ1-1; tentative D call: TRBD1 (5 bases). The length of the CDR3 is 14 residues. Germline V gene data show CDR1 as SGHDT and CDR2 as YYEEEE. V was clipped by 0 bases and J by 4 bases, with 10 bases between them. The whole variable domain, filled in from reference TRBV5-6 and TRBJ1-1, reads DAGVTQSPTHLIKTRGQQVTLRCSPKSGHDTVSWYQQALGQGPQFIFQYYEEEERQRGNFPDRFSGHQFPNYSSELNVNALLLGDSALYLCASSLVDRGTEAFFGQGTRLTVV.

V is TRBV5-1 and J is TRBJ2-7, with a possible D match to TRBD2 (5 bases). CDR3 size: 12 residues. Germline lookup yields CDR1 SGHRS and CDR2 YFSETQ. Trimming shortened V by 4 bases and J by 3 bases, and 8 bases separated the two germline ends. CDR3 residues: CASSPGNYEQYF. Written as DNA, the CDR3 is TGCGCCAGCAGCCCGGGGAACTACGAGCAGTACTTC.

The J gene is TRBJ2-7, the V gene TRBV5-1, with D perhaps TRBD1 (6 bases). Germline V gene sequence: CDR1 SGHRS, CDR2 YFSETQ. CDR3 length equals 15 residues. V gave up 3 bases and J gave up 6 bases, with 19 bases separating them. The CDR3 here is CASSSDPRGRGEQYF. The CDR3 DNA reads as TGCGCCAGCAGCTCAGATCCCAGGGGCCGGGGCGAGCAGTACTTC.

V is TRBV30 and J is TRBJ2-1; 12 positions agree with TRBD2. V shed 1 base and J 10 bases; nucleotides not matched to a gene: 5. Per the germline V gene, CDR1 is GTSNPN and CDR2 is SVGIG (reference sequence). This CDR3 region has 14 residues. In DNA form, the CDR3 reads TGTGCCTGGAGTGAGGCTAGCGGGAGGGAGGAGCAGTTCTTC. Residues: CAWSEASGREEQFF.

The rearrangement uses TRBV5-1 and TRBJ2-2; D possibly corresponds to TRBD2 (5 bases). Germline values: CDR1 SGHRS, CDR2 YFSETQ. The V and J ends lost 1 base and 0 bases respectively, with 13 bases between them. CDR3 size: 17 residues. The CDR3 DNA is TGCGCCAGCAGCTTGTACGGGGATCACGCGAACACCGGGGAGCTGTTTTTT. Its translation: CASSLYGDHANTGELFF. Using reference TRBV5-1 and TRBJ2-2 for the parts outside the CDR3, the full variable domain is KAGVTQTPRYLIKTRGQQVTLSCSPISGHRSVSWYQQTPGQGLQFLFEYFSETQRNKGNFPGRFSGRQFSNSRSEMNVSTLELGDSALYLCASSLYGDHANTGELFFGEGSRLTVL.